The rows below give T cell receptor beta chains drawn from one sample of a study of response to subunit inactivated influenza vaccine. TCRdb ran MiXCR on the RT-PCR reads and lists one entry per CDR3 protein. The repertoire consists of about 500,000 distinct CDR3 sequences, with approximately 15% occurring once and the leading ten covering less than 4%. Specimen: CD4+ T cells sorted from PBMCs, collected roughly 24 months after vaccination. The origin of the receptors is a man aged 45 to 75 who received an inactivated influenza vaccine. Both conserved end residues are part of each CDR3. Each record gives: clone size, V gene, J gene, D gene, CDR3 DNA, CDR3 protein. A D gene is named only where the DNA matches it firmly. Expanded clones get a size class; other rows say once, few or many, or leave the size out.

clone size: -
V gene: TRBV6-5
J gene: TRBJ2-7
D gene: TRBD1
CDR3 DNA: TGTGCCAGCAGTTACTCCAGGACAGGGTTGGGGGAGCAGTACTTC
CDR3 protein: CASSYSRTGLGEQYF

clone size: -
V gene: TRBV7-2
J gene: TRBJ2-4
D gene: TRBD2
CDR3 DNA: TGTGCCAGCAGCTTAGTAGCGGGAGTTAAAAACATTCAGTACTTC
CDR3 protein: CASSLVAGVKNIQYF

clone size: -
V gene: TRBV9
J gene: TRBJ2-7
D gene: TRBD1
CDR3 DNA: TGTGCCAGCAGCGGGACAGGCTACGAGCAGTACTTC
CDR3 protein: CASSGTGYEQYF

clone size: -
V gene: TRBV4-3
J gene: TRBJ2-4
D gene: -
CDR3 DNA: TGCGCCAGCAGCCAATTGTCAGGGGCCAAAAACATTCAGTACTTC
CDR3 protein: CASSQLSGAKNIQYF

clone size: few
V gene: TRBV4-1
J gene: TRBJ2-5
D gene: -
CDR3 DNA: TGCGCCAGCAGCCAAGGCCAGTTGGGAAACCGGGACTCAGCGTCGGAGACCCAGTACTTC
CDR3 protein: CASSQGQLGNRDSASETQYF

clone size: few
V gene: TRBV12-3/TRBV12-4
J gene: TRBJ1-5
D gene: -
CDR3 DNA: TGTGCCAGCAGTTTAGCGGGATACCCGCGTCAGCCCCAGCATTTT
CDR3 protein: CASSLAGYPRQPQHF

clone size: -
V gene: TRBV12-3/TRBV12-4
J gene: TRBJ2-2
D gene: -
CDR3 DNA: TGTGCCAGCAGTTTAGCTTCGCGGACCGGGGAGCTGTTTTTT
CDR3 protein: CASSLASRTGELFF

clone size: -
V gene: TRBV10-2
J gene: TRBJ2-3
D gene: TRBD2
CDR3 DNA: TGCACCAGCAGTGAGGCTAGCGGTCCCGGTAATACGCAGTATTTT
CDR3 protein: CTSSEASGPGNTQYF

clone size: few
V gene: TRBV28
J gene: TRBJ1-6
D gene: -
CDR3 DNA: TGTGCCAGCAGCACAGACGGAGGCAATTCACCCCTCCACTTT
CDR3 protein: CASSTDGGNSPLHF

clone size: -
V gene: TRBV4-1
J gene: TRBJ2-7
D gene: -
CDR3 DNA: TGCGCCAGCAGCCCTATACTGGGTAAGGCCTCCTACGAGCAGTACTTC
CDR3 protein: CASSPILGKASYEQYF

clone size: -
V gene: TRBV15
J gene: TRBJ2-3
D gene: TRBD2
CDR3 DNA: TGTGCCACCAGCGCCGACTTTAGCGGGAGTACAGATACGCAGTATTTT
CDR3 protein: CATSADFSGSTDTQYF

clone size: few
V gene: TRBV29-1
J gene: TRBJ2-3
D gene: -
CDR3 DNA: TGCAGCGGGCGAAACACGTCAAGCTGGATGTTCAATACGCAGTATTTT
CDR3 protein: CSGRNTSSWMFNTQYF

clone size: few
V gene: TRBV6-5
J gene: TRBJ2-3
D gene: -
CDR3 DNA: TGTGCCAGCAGCGACAGCCATACGCAGTATTTT
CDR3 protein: CASSDSHTQYF

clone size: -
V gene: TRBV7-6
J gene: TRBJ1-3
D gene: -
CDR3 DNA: TGTGCCAGCAGCTTATCAGACTCTGGAAACACCATATATTTT
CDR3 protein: CASSLSDSGNTIYF

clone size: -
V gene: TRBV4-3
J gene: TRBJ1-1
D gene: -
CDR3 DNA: TGCGCCAGCAGCCAAGAGGTCAGGGCTATGAACACTGAAGCTTTCTTT
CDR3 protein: CASSQEVRAMNTEAFF